This TCR beta chain stems from a study of PD-L1 blockade in urothelial cancer. Repertoires were generated with immunoSEQ multiplex PCR, while TCRdb's copy carries only in-frame clones and drops some. The repertoire consists of more than 45,000 clones, with around 80% occurring once and the leading ten covering roughly 8.8%. Described time point: peripheral blood 6 weeks after treatment start. The origin of this receptor is a man aged 65-85 years with urothelial cancer. Sample: PBMCs, taken around atezolizumab (anti-PD-L1) treatment.

DNA for the CDR3: TGTGCCTGGGTCCAGGCCTTTAACGAGCAGTTCTTC. This gives the protein CAWVQAFNEQFF. The J gene is TRBJ2-1, the V gene TRBV30, with no clear D. V lost 5 bases and J lost 10, with 15 bases in between. Germline V CDR1 and CDR2: GTSNPN, SVGIG (reference sequence). The CDR3 is made up of 12 amino acids.